This passage covers 27 T cell receptor beta chains from one sample sequenced in a study of blood T cell repertoires in COVID-19. The protocol was immunoSEQ multiplex PCR, while the TCRdb copy is restricted to in-frame clones and leaves out a portion. Among approximately 240,000 clones listed, roughly 80% were seen once. Specimen: PBMCs or T cells enriched from blood (not recorded which). The receptors were sampled from a middle-aged woman with acute COVID-19.

The J gene is TRBJ2-1, the V gene TRBV11-3; 8 bases line up with TRBD2. V gave up 5 bases and J gave up 2 bases; unmatched junction bases: 5. CDR1 is SGHNT and CDR2 is YENEEA in the germline V gene. This CDR3 has 15 residues. CDR3 loop: CASSLRGGPYNEQFF. CDR3 DNA: TGTGCCAGCAGCCTACGGGGGGGCCCCTACAATGAGCAGTTCTTC.

CDR3 amino acids: CATSRETGGQFF. CDR3 nucleotide sequence: TGTGCCACCAGCAGAGAGACAGGGGGGCAGTTCTTC. The rearrangement uses TRBV15 and TRBJ2-1; 9 nucleotides line up with TRBD1. V was pared by 0 bases and J by 12 bases, with 0 bases of the junction left unmatched. This CDR3 spans 12 amino acids. Germline V gives CDR1 LNHNV, CDR2 YYDKDF (reference sequence).

The rearrangement joins TRBV13 to TRBJ2-2; D remains unclear. Germline values: CDR1 PRHDT, CDR2 FYEKMQ (reference sequence). V was shortened by 2 bases and J by 0 bases, with 10 bases between the two germline ends. The CDR3 totals 16 residues. The CDR3 region has the DNA TGTGCCAGCAGCTTATCCGCGGCAGCGAACACCGGGGAGCTGTTTTTT. As protein: CASSLSAAANTGELFF.

V gene TRBV3-1 (or the pseudogene TRBV3-2) combines with J gene TRBJ2-7; a possible D gene is TRBD1 (5 bases). CDR1 and CDR2 (germline): LGHDT, YNNKEL (reference sequence). The V gene lost 0 bases and the J gene lost 4 bases, with 13 bases spanning the gap. CDR3 length: 15 residues. The CDR3 bases are TGTGCCAGCAGCCAAGATCAGGCAGGGCTGTACGAGCAGTACTTC. It is translated as CASSQDQAGLYEQYF.

This sequence joins TRBV3-1 (or the pseudogene TRBV3-2) and TRBJ2-7; TRBD1 aligns across 10 bases. CDR1 LGHDT and CDR2 YNNKEL come from the germline V gene (reference sequence). V lost 7 bases, J lost 1 base, and 10 bases stayed unmatched. The CDR3 covers 16 residues. The CDR3 here is CASTLRGQGGSYEQYF. CDR3 DNA sequence: TGTGCCAGCACCCTCCGAGGACAGGGGGGATCCTACGAGCAGTACTTC.

The chain couples TRBV3-1 (or the pseudogene TRBV3-2) to TRBJ2-1; 9 bases map to TRBD2. The V gene end was trimmed by 1 base and the J gene end by 1 base; junction bases not matched to a gene: 5. CDR3 length: 17 amino acids. CDR1 is LGHDT and CDR2 is YNNKEL in the germline V gene (reference sequence). CDR3 nucleotide sequence: TGTGCCAGCAGCCAAGTAATAGCGGGGGTTTCCTACAATGAGCAGTTCTTC. Translation: CASSQVIAGVSYNEQFF.

This chain uses TRBV19 with TRBJ2-2; weak D call: TRBD2 (5 bases). Deletions cut 5 bases from V and 2 bases from J, with 15 bases between. Germline V lookup: CDR1 LNHDA, CDR2 SQIVND (reference sequence). CDR3 length: 16 residues. In nucleotides, the CDR3 is TGTGCCAGTAGTTTTTGGTGGACTGGAAACACCGGGGAGCTGTTTTTT. It is translated as CASSFWWTGNTGELFF.

Only a few counts were recorded for this clone. V and J are TRBV5-1 and TRBJ2-7, with TRBD2 as a possible D gene (5 bases). The germline gives CDR1 SGHRS, CDR2 YFSETQ. V was cut by 0 bases and J by 7 bases, with 14 bases left in between. This CDR3 has 14 residues. CDR3 bases: TGCGCCAGCAGCTTGGCAATGGACTCGGTAGAGCAGTACTTC. This codes for CASSLAMDSVEQYF.

The chain has TRBV5-4 and TRBJ2-3, with D perhaps TRBD1 (5 bases). The CDR3 runs 15 residues. Germline V gene data show CDR1 as SGHNT and CDR2 as YYREEE (reference sequence). The ends were cut back, 3 bases at V and 2 bases at J, with 13 bases in the middle. CDR3: CASSSRQTNTDTQYF. The CDR3 region has the DNA TGTGCCAGCAGCTCCAGACAGACGAACACAGATACGCAGTATTTT. The full variable domain, its missing parts supplied by reference TRBV5-4 and TRBJ2-3, is ETGVTQSPTHLIKTRGQQVTLRCSSQSGHNTVSWYQQALGQGPQFIFQYYREEENGRGNFPPRFSGLQFPNYSSELNVNALELDDSALYLCASSSRQTNTDTQYFGPGTRLTVL.

The chain carries TRBV28 and TRBJ2-3, with TRBD2 identical over 10 bases. From germline, CDR1 is MDHEN and CDR2 SYDVKM. V trimming: 10 bases; J trimming: 6 bases; junction bases outside the gene matches: 13. This CDR3 region has 15 residues. For the CDR3, the DNA is TGTGCCACCAGAAGTGGAGCGGGAGGGCGGGATACGCAGTATTTT. Its translation is CATRSGAGGRDTQYF.

The rearrangement uses TRBV10-3 and TRBJ2-7, with D unclear. The CDR3 extends over 12 amino acids. V was cut by 6 bases and J by 2 bases, with 8 bases left in between. Germline V lookup: CDR1 ENHRY, CDR2 SYGVKD. This CDR3 is CAISQNTYEQYF. CDR3 nucleotide sequence: TGTGCCATCAGCCAGAATACCTACGAGCAGTACTTC.

This chain joins TRBV5-1 and TRBJ2-3, with 10 bases matching TRBD2. V dropped 4 bases and J dropped 5; count of bases not matched to a gene: 4. The length of the CDR3 is 14 residues. The V gene's germline CDR1 is SGHRS and CDR2 YFSETQ. This CDR3 is CASSPRTSGDTQYF. The DNA for the CDR3 is TGCGCCAGCAGCCCTCGGACTAGCGGAGATACGCAGTATTTT. Combining the CDR3 with reference TRBV5-1 and TRBJ2-3 gives the whole variable domain KAGVTQTPRYLIKTRGQQVTLSCSPISGHRSVSWYQQTPGQGLQFLFEYFSETQRNKGNFPGRFSGRQFSNSRSEMNVSTLELGDSALYLCASSPRTSGDTQYFGPGTRLTVL.

The chain links TRBV5-1 to TRBJ2-1; TRBD2 matches at 7 bases. There are 14 residues in the CDR3. V gave up 6 bases and J gave up 9 bases; unmatched junction bases: 12. Germline V CDR1 and CDR2: SGHRS, YFSETQ. The CDR3 region is CASKAPTSEVEQFF. CDR3 sequence (DNA): TGCGCCAGCAAAGCCCCCACTAGCGAGGTTGAGCAGTTCTTC. Using reference TRBV5-1 and TRBJ2-1 for the parts outside the CDR3, the full variable domain is KAGVTQTPRYLIKTRGQQVTLSCSPISGHRSVSWYQQTPGQGLQFLFEYFSETQRNKGNFPGRFSGRQFSNSRSEMNVSTLELGDSALYLCASKAPTSEVEQFFGPGTRLTVL.

The V gene is TRBV7-9, the J gene TRBJ1-2, with D perhaps matching TRBD1 (6 bases). Germline loops: CDR1 SEHNR, CDR2 FQNEAQ (reference sequence). CDR3 length: 15 residues. V was clipped by 5 bases and J by 1 base, with 14 bases between them. The CDR3 nucleotides read TGTGCCAGCAGCCCAGCGGGACAATATAACTATGGCTACACCTTC. It codes for CASSPAGQYNYGYTF.

This clone was observed once. The rearrangement links TRBV4-2 to TRBJ2-5, with D tentatively TRBD1 (6 bases). Germline V gene data show CDR1 as LGHNA and CDR2 as YNFKEQ. V lost 5 bases, J lost 7 bases, and 17 bases lay in between. The CDR3 is made up of 14 amino acids. The CDR3 DNA is TGTGCCAGCAGCTCAAGGGGGTTCGCTAGGACCCAGTACTTC. Its translation: CASSSRGFARTQYF.

The chain recombines TRBV19 with TRBJ1-5, with 8 nucleotides matching TRBD1. The CDR3 consists of 17 residues. Germline CDR1 is LNHDA and CDR2 is SQIVND (reference sequence). J gave up 3 bases and V 2 bases, and 9 bases lay outside the gene matches. DNA for the CDR3: TGTGCCAGTAGTATACCCCCTCGGACAGGGATCAATCAGCCCCAGCATTTT. Translated: CASSIPPRTGINQPQHF. Together with reference TRBV19 and TRBJ1-5, the CDR3 gives the full variable domain: DGGITQSPKYLFRKEGQNVTLSCEQNLNHDAMYWYRQDPGQGLRLIYYSQIVNDFQKGDIAEGYSVSREKKESFPLTVTSAQKNPTAFYLCASSIPPRTGINQPQHFGDGTRLSIL.

This clone has more than one count but fewer than ten. The V gene is TRBV24-1, the J gene TRBJ2-5; D perhaps matches TRBD1 (6 bases). The germline gives CDR1 KGHDR, CDR2 SFDVKD. This CDR3 is built from 13 residues. Trimming left V 8 bases short and J 2 bases short, with 11 bases between. CDR3 amino acids: CATTDRNQETQYF. The CDR3 bases are TGTGCCACCACAGACAGGAATCAAGAGACCCAGTACTTC.

The CDR3 reads CASSLSGSPEAFF. CDR3 bases: TGTGCCAGCAGTCTCTCAGGGTCCCCTGAAGCTTTCTTT. This chain links TRBV27 with TRBJ1-1; possibly TRBD1 for D (5 bases). The germline CDR1 and CDR2 sequences are MNHEY and SMNVEV (reference sequence). The V gene lost 5 bases and the J gene lost 6 bases, with 13 bases spanning the gap. CDR3 length: 13 residues.

As concerns this clone: A much larger clone differs from this one at a single base, so this may be a read error. The chain is built from TRBV3-1 (or the pseudogene TRBV3-2) and TRBJ1-1, with a tentative D call TRBD1 (6 bases). Per the germline V gene, CDR1 is LGHDT and CDR2 is YNNKEL (reference sequence). The ends were cut back, 5 bases at V and 1 base at J, with 8 bases in the middle. CDR3 size: 13 residues. The chain's CDR3 is CASSTTGNTEAFF. The CDR3 region has the DNA TGTGCCAGCAGCACGACAGGGAACACTGAAGCTTTCTTT.

The chain employs TRBV7-2 and TRBJ1-6; perhaps TRBD1 as D (5 bases). Trimming removed 2 bases from V and 7 bases from J, with 15 bases in between. The germline CDR1 and CDR2 sequences are SGHTA and FQGNSA. This CDR3 has 16 amino acids. This CDR3 is CASSLRADSLNSPLHF. CDR3 bases: TGTGCCAGCAGCTTACGGGCCGACAGTCTCAATTCACCCCTCCACTTT.

CDR3 coding DNA: TGTGCCAGCAGTCATACATATGAGCAGTACTTC. Amino acid sequence: CASSHTYEQYF. V and J are TRBV28 and TRBJ2-7; D gene ambiguous. The CDR3 is 11 residues long. Trimming shortened V by 5 bases and J by 7 bases, and 9 bases separated the two germline ends. The germline V gene encodes CDR1 MDHEN and CDR2 SYDVKM.

The chain uses TRBV7-2 and TRBJ2-3; TRBD2 is a possible D gene (5 bases). V was clipped by 2 bases and J by 3 bases, with 12 bases between them. The germline CDR1 and CDR2 sequences are SGHTA and FQGNSA. There are 15 residues in the CDR3. The CDR3 sequence is CASSLMGSGTDTQYF. The CDR3 DNA is TGTGCCAGCAGCTTAATGGGGAGCGGTACAGATACGCAGTATTTT.

V gene TRBV3-1 (or the pseudogene TRBV3-2) combines with J gene TRBJ1-5; D gene uncertain. Germline V gene sequence: CDR1 LGHDT, CDR2 YNNKEL (reference sequence). CDR3 size: 15 residues. V gave up 5 bases and J gave up 2 bases, with 13 bases separating them. The CDR3 protein is CASSSGGLGNQPQHF. Written as DNA, the CDR3 is TGTGCCAGCAGCTCCGGAGGACTTGGCAATCAGCCCCAGCATTTT.

In its sample, this clone was seen once. The rearrangement joins TRBV4-2 to TRBJ2-3; TRBD2 matches at 13 bases. Germline V gene sequence: CDR1 LGHNA, CDR2 YNFKEQ. There are 19 residues in the CDR3. V shed 0 bases and J 0 bases; nucleotides not matched to a gene: 6. In DNA form, the CDR3 reads TGTGCCAGCAGCCAAGACCGACTAGCGGGGGGAACTAGCACAGATACGCAGTATTTT. It codes for CASSQDRLAGGTSTDTQYF.

This clone was observed a few times. This chain joins TRBV6-1 and TRBJ1-4, with D possibly TRBD1 on 6 matching bases. Germline V lookup: CDR1 MNHNS, CDR2 SASEGT. Trimming shortened V by 1 base and J by 1 base, and 10 bases separated the two germline ends. The CDR3 contains 16 residues. The CDR3 loop reads CASSEGTGRTNEKLFF. The CDR3 DNA sequence: TGTGCCAGCAGTGAAGGTACAGGGAGAACTAATGAAAAACTGTTTTTT.

This clone was seen only a few times. The rearrangement joins TRBV5-1 to TRBJ1-6; no definite D call. This CDR3 has 14 residues. The germline V and J ends were trimmed by 0 bases and 5 bases, with 6 bases remaining between them. The germline CDR1 and CDR2 sequences are SGHRS and YFSETQ. CDR3 protein: CASSLDGDNSPLHF. The CDR3 nucleotides read TGCGCCAGCAGCTTGGACGGGGATAATTCACCCCTCCACTTT.

This rearrangement joins TRBV4-1 to TRBJ2-7, with 8 bases identical to TRBD2. The germline V gene has CDR1 MGHRA and CDR2 YSYEKL. V lost 5 bases and J lost 2; bases outside the gene matches: 8. CDR3 length: 15 residues. The CDR3, as DNA: TGCGCCAGCAGCACGACTACGGGGGGGGCCTACGAGCAGTACTTC. Amino acids: CASSTTTGGAYEQYF.